The 32 T cell receptor beta chains below all came from one sample that was sequenced in a study of blood T cell repertoires in COVID-19. This table comes from immunoSEQ multiplex PCR, and its TCRdb copy is limited to in-frame clones, with some not included. The data hold approximately 170,000 clones, with about 81% observed a single time. The specimen was peripheral blood. All receptors come from a human donor in a cohort sampled during active COVID-19.

In nucleotides, the CDR3 is TGTGCCAGCAGTTACAGATCCGGGGAGGGCAATCAGCCCCAGCATTTT. Its translation is CASSYRSGEGNQPQHF. The J gene is TRBJ1-5, the V gene TRBV6-6; D ambiguous. The germline V and J ends were trimmed by 2 bases and 2 bases, with 13 bases remaining between them. The CDR3 totals 16 residues. Germline lookup yields CDR1 MNHNY and CDR2 SVGAGI (reference sequence).

The genes are TRBV6-5 and TRBJ1-2; 8 positions agree with TRBD1. Germline V gives CDR1 MNHEY, CDR2 SVGAGI. The V segment lost 7 bases and the J segment 2 bases; nucleotides outside the gene matches: 3. This CDR3 contains 13 residues. CDR3 in amino acids: CASNRGANYGYTF. CDR3 DNA sequence: TGTGCCAGCAACAGGGGGGCAAACTATGGCTACACCTTC.

The gene calls are TRBV29-1 and TRBJ2-3, with TRBD2 matching over 7 bases. Germline assignment: CDR1 SQVTM and CDR2 ANQGSEA. The V segment lost 2 bases and the J segment 0 bases; nucleotides outside the gene matches: 5. The CDR3 has 15 amino acids. In DNA, the CDR3 is TGCAGCGTTGAATCGGCGGGAGTAAGCACAGATACGCAGTATTTT. It specifies CSVESAGVSTDTQYF.

J is TRBJ2-3 and V is TRBV6-5; tentative D call: TRBD2 (6 bases). The CDR3 contains 15 residues. V dropped 6 bases and J dropped 3 bases, with 16 bases sitting between them. Germline V gives CDR1 MNHEY, CDR2 SVGAGI. The CDR3 nucleotides are TGTGCCAGCAGCTGGGACTTCAGATCGACAGATACGCAGTATTTT. It codes for CASSWDFRSTDTQYF.

The V and J genes are TRBV6-2 or TRBV6-3 and TRBJ2-2; the D is unclear. The V and J ends lost 6 bases and 1 base respectively, with 12 bases between them. The germline gives CDR1 MNHEY, CDR2 SVGEGT. The CDR3 sequence is 15 residues long. The CDR3 reads CASSPPIRNTGELFF. The CDR3 bases are TGTGCCAGCAGCCCCCCCATCAGGAACACCGGGGAGCTGTTTTTT.

The chain is built from TRBV7-8 and TRBJ2-1, with 12 bases aligning to TRBD2. With 5 bases clipped from V and 6 bases from J, the junction kept 2 bases outside the gene matches. This CDR3 is built from 14 residues. CDR1 and CDR2 from the germline V gene are SGHVS and FQNEAQ. CDR3 bases: TGTGCCAGCAGCCCTAGCGGGAGGGCCAATGAGCAGTTCTTC. It is translated as CASSPSGRANEQFF.

The chain has TRBV29-1 and TRBJ1-1, with 8 positions matching TRBD1. This CDR3 comprises 12 residues. The germline V gene encodes CDR1 SQVTM and CDR2 ANQGSEA. V trimming: 5 bases; J trimming: 8 bases; junction bases outside the gene matches: 7. The CDR3 bases are TGCAGCGTTTCCTACGGACAGGGCGAAGCTTTCTTT. This gives the protein CSVSYGQGEAFF. Full variable domain (outside the CDR3, taken from reference TRBV29-1 and TRBJ1-1): SAVISQKPSRDICQRGTSLTIQCQVDSQVTMMFWYRQQPGQSLTLIATANQGSEATYESGFVIDKFPISRPNLTFSTLTVSNMSPEDSSIYLCSVSYGQGEAFFGQGTRLTVV.

This chain uses TRBV5-5 with TRBJ2-1, with a possible D match to TRBD1 (6 bases). The CDR3 is 15 amino acids. Germline values: CDR1 SGHKS, CDR2 YYEKEE (reference sequence). The V and J ends lost 4 bases and 1 base respectively, with 12 bases between them. CDR3 loop: CASSPGVWSYNEQFF. The CDR3 DNA reads as TGTGCCAGCAGCCCAGGGGTATGGTCCTACAATGAGCAGTTCTTC.

The chain joins TRBV11-2 to TRBJ2-7; D ambiguous. Trimming took off 6 bases at V and 3 bases at J, with 12 bases between the two ends. In germline, CDR1 is SGHAT, CDR2 FQNNGV. The CDR3 is made up of 13 amino acids. The CDR3, as DNA: TGTGCCAGCAGACAATTTCCGGGCTACGAGCAGTACTTC. Its protein is CASRQFPGYEQYF.

This sequence joins TRBV2 and TRBJ1-2; TRBD1 is a possible D gene (6 bases). Trimming stripped 8 bases from V and 4 bases from J, with 17 bases between. Germline CDR1 reads SNHLY; CDR2 reads FYNNEI. The CDR3 has 14 residues. The chain's CDR3 is CASGSRGLVYGYTF. The CDR3 DNA follows: TGTGCCAGCGGAAGCAGGGGCCTCGTCTATGGCTACACCTTC.

The chain has TRBV7-2 and TRBJ2-7, with D tentatively TRBD2 (6 bases). The germline gives CDR1 SGHTA, CDR2 FQGNSA. This CDR3 comprises 13 residues. V was shortened by 1 base and J by 3 bases, with 7 bases between the two germline ends. The CDR3 DNA reads TGTGCCAGCAGCTTAGGACTAGACTACGAGCAGTACTTC. Protein sequence: CASSLGLDYEQYF.

Comment on this clone: This sample includes further DNA sequences coding for the same CDR3. The chain has TRBV11-3 and TRBJ2-2; weak D call: TRBD2 (5 bases). Germline-derived CDR1 and CDR2 are SGHNT and YENEEA. Trimming pared 5 bases from V and 0 bases from J, leaving 10 bases between. The CDR3 covers 15 residues. The CDR3 DNA sequence: TGTGCCAGCAGCCTCGGACTGGCGAACACCGGGGAGCTGTTTTTT. It encodes CASSLGLANTGELFF.

This clone was detected once. The genes are TRBV27 and TRBJ2-6; 9 bases line up with TRBD2. Germline loops: CDR1 MNHEY, CDR2 SMNVEV (reference sequence). The CDR3 is 20 residues long. V gave up 2 bases and J gave up 0 bases; unmatched junction bases: 11. The CDR3: CASSLTTSGLLFSGANVLTF. CDR3 sequence (DNA): TGTGCCAGCAGTTTAACTACTAGCGGGCTCCTCTTCTCTGGGGCCAACGTCCTGACTTTC.

The genes are TRBV19 and TRBJ2-6; a weak D match, TRBD1 (6 bases). CDR1 is LNHDA and CDR2 is SQIVND in the germline V gene (reference sequence). Trimming shortened V by 6 bases and J by 0 bases, and 18 bases separated the two germline ends. The CDR3 contains 18 residues. The CDR3 DNA sequence: TGTGCCAGTAGCCTTGGGGCAGGGGTGACCTCTGGGGCCAACGTCCTGACTTTC. Its protein is CASSLGAGVTSGANVLTF.

This clone was detected only a few times. The chain links TRBV18 to TRBJ1-6; D is perhaps TRBD1 (6 bases). The CDR3 covers 15 residues. V lost 2 bases and J 5 bases, leaving 10 bases between the germline ends. Germline V CDR1 and CDR2: KGHSH, LQKENI. This CDR3 reads CASSPRGFDNSPLHF. CDR3 nucleotide sequence: TGTGCCAGCTCACCAAGGGGGTTCGATAATTCACCCCTCCACTTT.

The chain couples TRBV10-2 to TRBJ2-7; the D gene is possibly TRBD2 (6 bases). Germline V CDR1 and CDR2: WSHSY, SAAADI. With 2 bases removed from V and 0 bases from J, the gap between germline ends came to 8 bases. This CDR3 is 14 amino acids long. The CDR3 DNA follows: TGCGCCAGCAGTGAGAGCGGGTACTCCTACGAGCAGTACTTC. Encoded protein: CASSESGYSYEQYF.

V usage is TRBV4-1 and J usage is TRBJ2-7; 7 nucleotides agree with TRBD2. This CDR3 spans 15 amino acids. With V trimmed by 0 bases and J by 0 bases, 2 bases remained unmatched. Germline assignment: CDR1 MGHRA and CDR2 YSYEKL. The CDR3 nucleotides read TGCGCCAGCAGCCAAGAACTAGCGCACTCCTACGAGCAGTACTTC. It encodes CASSQELAHSYEQYF.

V gene TRBV6-5 combines with J gene TRBJ1-1; D uncertain. The CDR3 is made up of 13 amino acids. Germline assignment: CDR1 MNHEY and CDR2 SVGAGI. V lost 7 bases and J 4 bases, leaving 13 bases between the germline ends. CDR3: CASNGGWTTEAFF. DNA for the CDR3: TGTGCCAGCAATGGAGGGTGGACCACTGAAGCTTTCTTT.

The DNA of the CDR3 is TGTGCCAGCAGCTTAGTATTGGGGCGGGGTTTTGGGAGCACTGAAGCTTTCTTT. Its protein product is CASSLVLGRGFGSTEAFF. V usage is TRBV11-2 and J usage is TRBJ1-1, with a weak D call TRBD1 (5 bases). CDR1 and CDR2 (germline): SGHAT, FQNNGV. V gave up 1 base and J gave up 4 bases, with 22 bases separating them. The CDR3 totals 18 residues.

The chain carries TRBV6-5 and TRBJ2-4, with TRBD2 matching 10 bases. With 7 bases clipped from V and 8 bases from J, the junction kept 8 bases outside the gene matches. Germline CDR1 is MNHEY and CDR2 is SVGAGI. The CDR3 contains 14 residues. CDR3: CASTKASGSDIQYF. Here the CDR3 DNA reads TGTGCCAGCACCAAGGCTAGCGGGAGTGACATTCAGTACTTC.

This clone was counted ten times or more. The chain joins TRBV4-3 to TRBJ2-7; D might be TRBD1 (5 bases). Trimming left V 0 bases short and J 0 bases short, with 12 bases between. Per germline, CDR1 LGHNA and CDR2 YSLEER. The CDR3 covers 16 residues. The CDR3 nucleotides are TGCGCCAGCAGCCAAGATCGACAGATTCCCTCCTACGAGCAGTACTTC. Protein: CASSQDRQIPSYEQYF.

The V call is TRBV3-1 (or the pseudogene TRBV3-2), the J call TRBJ1-6, with D unresolved. This CDR3 is 14 amino acids long. Trimming left V 4 bases short and J 6 bases short, with 10 bases between. CDR1 LGHDT and CDR2 YNNKEL come from the germline V gene (reference sequence). The CDR3: CASSPDGGNSPLHF. For the CDR3, the DNA is TGTGCCAGCAGCCCAGATGGAGGTAATTCACCCCTCCACTTT.

The V call is TRBV28, the J call TRBJ2-5; TRBD1 agrees at 9 bases. Germline assignment: CDR1 MDHEN and CDR2 SYDVKM. The V and J ends lost 8 bases and 5 bases, in that order; junction bases with no gene match: 12. The CDR3 spans 15 residues. The DNA for the CDR3 is TGTGCCAGCTACAAAACAGGGGGCGCAGGGGAGACCCAGTACTTC. It translates to CASYKTGGAGETQYF.

There are many counts of this clone. J is TRBJ2-5 and V is TRBV12-3 or TRBV12-4, with TRBD1 matching 8 bases. The V gene end was trimmed by 6 bases and the J gene end by 5 bases; junction bases not matched to a gene: 5. The CDR3 length is 13 residues. CDR3 sequence (DNA): TGTGCCAGCAGCTTGACAGGGGCGGAGACCCAGTACTTC. It yields the protein CASSLTGAETQYF.

The rearrangement uses TRBV7-2 and TRBJ2-4; D is unresolved. Germline V CDR1 and CDR2: SGHTA, FQGNSA. The CDR3 covers 16 residues. V lost 5 bases, J lost 2 bases, and 16 bases lay in between. The CDR3 loop reads CASSPEFDPTKNIQYF. DNA for the CDR3: TGTGCCAGCAGCCCGGAGTTCGACCCGACCAAAAACATTCAGTACTTC. The full variable domain, rest sourced from reference TRBV7-2 and TRBJ2-4, is GAGVSQSPSNKVTEKGKDVELRCDPISGHTALYWYRQSLGQGLEFLIYFQGNSAPDKSGLPSDRFSAERTGGSVSTLTIQRTQQEDSAVYLCASSPEFDPTKNIQYFGAGTRLSVL.

The chain's CDR3 is CASTYGSGNTIYF. The CDR3 nucleotides read TGTGCCAGCACGTACGGCTCTGGAAACACCATATATTTT. The genes are TRBV25-1 and TRBJ1-3; D call uncertain. Germline assignment: CDR1 MGHDK and CDR2 SYGVNS. Trimming removed 7 bases from V and 0 bases from J, with 7 bases in between. This CDR3 region has 13 residues.

The chain carries TRBV19 and TRBJ1-2, with 7 positions matching TRBD1. CDR3 length: 15 residues. CDR1 is LNHDA and CDR2 is SQIVND in the germline V gene (reference sequence). Trimming cost V 4 bases and J 5 bases; bases outside gene matches: 10. This chain's CDR3 is CASSTTGASPYGYTF. CDR3 in DNA: TGTGCCAGTAGTACAACAGGGGCCTCCCCTTATGGCTACACCTTC.

The J gene is TRBJ2-3, the V gene TRBV5-1, with a tentative D call TRBD1 (6 bases). Germline-derived CDR1 and CDR2 are SGHRS and YFSETQ. The CDR3 contains 15 residues. V shed 4 bases and J shed 4 bases, with 16 bases lying between them. The CDR3 sequence: CASSRQDGRADTQYF. In nucleotides, the CDR3 is TGCGCCAGCAGCCGACAGGATGGGCGGGCAGATACGCAGTATTTT.

V is TRBV9 and J is TRBJ1-2; 7 nucleotides line up with TRBD1. With V trimmed by 2 bases and J by 4 bases, 11 bases remained unmatched. The germline gives CDR1 SGDLS, CDR2 YYNGEE. CDR3 length: 16 residues. The CDR3 here is CASSVSTGVQVYGYTF. CDR3 coding DNA: TGTGCCAGCAGCGTGTCCACAGGGGTTCAGGTCTATGGCTACACCTTC.

A few counts support this clone. The chain recombines TRBV3-1 (or the pseudogene TRBV3-2) with TRBJ1-1; D is unclear. The CDR3 length is 12 residues. Per the germline V gene, CDR1 is LGHDT and CDR2 is YNNKEL (reference sequence). Between the trimmed V and J ends, which lost 3 bases and 3 bases, there was a span of 5 bases. The CDR3 DNA is TGTGCCAGCAGCCACGCAGACACTGAAGCTTTCTTT. It translates to CASSHADTEAFF.

This clone has only a few counts. The J gene is TRBJ2-7, the V gene TRBV4-1; D is undetermined. The CDR3 is 15 amino acids. Germline V lookup: CDR1 MGHRA, CDR2 YSYEKL. V gave up 1 base and J gave up 0 bases, with 10 bases separating them. The CDR3 here is CASSQVIVSSYEQYF. The CDR3 nucleotides read TGCGCCAGCAGCCAAGTCATCGTCAGCTCCTACGAGCAGTACTTC.

The CDR3 sequence is CASSSLMENIQYF. CDR3 nucleotide sequence: TGTGCCAGCAGTTCTCTTATGGAGAACATTCAGTACTTC. V is TRBV27 and J is TRBJ2-4; D uncertain. Deletions cut 4 bases from V and 7 bases from J, with 11 bases between. This CDR3 spans 13 amino acids. CDR1 is MNHEY, CDR2 SMNVEV, per germline (reference sequence).